Listed here is a single TCR beta chain. CDR3 length: 14 amino acids. After removal of 3 bases from V and 13 bases from J, the junction contained 12 bases not matched to a gene. Per germline, CDR1 SGHTA and CDR2 FQGNSA. This record belongs to a study of blood T cell repertoires in COVID-19. Study context: T cells, B-cell-depleted T cells, or PBMCs provided the cDNA or gDNA that served as material.

Sequenced by immunoSEQ multiplex PCR; TCRdb stores in-frame clones only, minus some. Found here are roughly 250,000 clones, roughly 82% of them singletons; the top ten hold about 5.3%. This chain uses TRBV7-2 with TRBJ2-5, with 9 nucleotides matching TRBD2. The clonotype comes from a woman of 80 years or more with active or convalescent COVID-19. Input material: peripheral blood. The CDR3 sequence: CASSFFVTSGFRYF. For the CDR3, the DNA is TGTGCCAGCAGCTTTTTCGTGACTAGCGGTTTCCGGTACTTC.